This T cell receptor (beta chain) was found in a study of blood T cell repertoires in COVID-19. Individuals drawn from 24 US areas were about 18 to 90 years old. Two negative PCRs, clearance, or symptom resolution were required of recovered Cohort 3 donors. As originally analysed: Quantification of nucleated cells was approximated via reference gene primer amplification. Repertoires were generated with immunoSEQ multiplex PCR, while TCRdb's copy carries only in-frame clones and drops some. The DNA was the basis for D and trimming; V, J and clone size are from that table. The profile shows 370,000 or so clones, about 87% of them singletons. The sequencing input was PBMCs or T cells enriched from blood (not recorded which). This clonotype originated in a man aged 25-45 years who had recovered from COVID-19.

Written as DNA, the CDR3 is TGTGCCAGCAGCCATCAGCGGACAGGGCTTGGCTACACCTTC. The encoded protein is CASSHQRTGLGYTF. The J gene is TRBJ1-2, the V gene TRBV16; 8 bases line up with TRBD1. Germline CDR1 is KGHSY and CDR2 is FQNENV. The CDR3 has 14 amino acids. The trim removed 3 bases at V and 7 bases at J, leaving 7 bases unmatched.